This TCR beta chain was sequenced in a study of T-cell memory formation after mild COVID-19. TCRdb re-called the 5' RACE reads through MiXCR, storing one row per CDR3 protein. The table shows 300,000 to 400,000 distinct CDR3 sequences, with around 15% occurring only once. Germline loops: CDR1 SGHAT, CDR2 FQNNGV. The CDR3 sequence is 15 residues long. The V end lost 4 bases, the J end lost 1 base, and 13 bases lay between the germline ends. This clonotype was recorded a few times. The clonotype comes from a man younger than 35 who had mild COVID-19 (a few samples of this study predate the infection). Cell type and time point are not known. The chain carries TRBV11-2 and TRBJ1-1, with unresolved D. Sample: PBMCs or a T cell subset sorted from them (not recorded which). The CDR3 protein is CASSSLVQKNTEAFF. DNA for the CDR3: TGTGCCAGCAGCTCCCTTGTACAGAAGAACACTGAAGCTTTCTTT. The complete variable domain, with remaining parts taken from reference TRBV11-2 and TRBJ1-1, reads EAGVAQSPRYKIIEKRQSVAFWCNPISGHATLYWYQQILGQGPKLLIQFQNNGVVDDSQLPKDRFSAERLKGVDSTLKIQPAKLEDSAVYLCASSSLVQKNTEAFFGQGTRLTVV.